This T cell receptor beta chain is drawn from a study of low-dose radiotherapy and immunotherapy resistance in tumors. Time point of the sample: after trial treatment. As for treatment: LDRT plus nivolumab, ipilimumab, low-dose cyclophosphamide and aspirin (RACIN trial). Those eligible were patients bearing advanced solid tumors lacking tumor-infiltrating lymphocytes. Primers used for first-strand cDNA, a TRAV- and TRBV-specific set, covered both alpha and beta chains. TCRs were put through roughly 20 PCR cycles of amplification with Phusion. A constant-region primer and the V-primer adapter served as the primer pair. With in vitro transcription, the isolated mRNA was amplified. TCRdb reanalysed the reads using MiXCR and keeps one entry per CDR3 protein. This sample has 100,000 or so distinct CDR3 sequences, with under 25% found just once. This CDR3 has 14 residues. Trimming left V 2 bases short and J 10 bases short, with 12 bases between. Germline V gives CDR1 LGHDT, CDR2 YNNKEL (reference sequence).

Sequenced here: PBMCs, sampled after low-dose radiotherapy plus immunotherapy. The clonotype was recovered from a male donor with prostate cancer. The chain combines TRBV3-1 with TRBJ1-6; possible D gene TRBD1, 6 bases. The CDR3 protein is CASSQTGYQSPLHF. In DNA form, the CDR3 reads TGTGCCAGCAGCCAAACAGGGTATCAATCACCCCTCCACTTT.